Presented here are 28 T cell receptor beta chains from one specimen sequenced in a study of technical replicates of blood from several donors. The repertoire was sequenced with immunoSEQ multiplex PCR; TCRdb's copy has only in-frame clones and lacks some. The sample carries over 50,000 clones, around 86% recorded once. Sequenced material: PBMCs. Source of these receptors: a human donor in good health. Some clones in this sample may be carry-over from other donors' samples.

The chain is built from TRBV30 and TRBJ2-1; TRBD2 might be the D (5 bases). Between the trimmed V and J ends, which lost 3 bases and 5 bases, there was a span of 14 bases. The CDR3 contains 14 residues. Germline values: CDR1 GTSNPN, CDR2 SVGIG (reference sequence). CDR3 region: CAWRDPDLHNEQFF. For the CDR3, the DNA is TGTGCCTGGAGAGACCCGGACTTACACAATGAGCAGTTCTTC.

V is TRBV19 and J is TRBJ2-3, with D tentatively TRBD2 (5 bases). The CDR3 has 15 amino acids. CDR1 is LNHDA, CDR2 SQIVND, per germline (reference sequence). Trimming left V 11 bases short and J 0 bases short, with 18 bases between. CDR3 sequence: CASSGERQSTDTQYF. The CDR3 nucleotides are TGTGCCTCCTCCGGGGAGCGCCAAAGCACAGATACGCAGTATTTT.

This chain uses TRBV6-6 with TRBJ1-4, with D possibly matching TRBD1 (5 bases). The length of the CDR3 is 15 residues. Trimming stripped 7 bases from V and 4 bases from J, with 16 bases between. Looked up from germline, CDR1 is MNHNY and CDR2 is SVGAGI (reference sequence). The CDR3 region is CASTYRGGDNEKLFF. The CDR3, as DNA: TGTGCCAGCACCTACCGCGGGGGGGATAATGAAAAACTGTTTTTT.

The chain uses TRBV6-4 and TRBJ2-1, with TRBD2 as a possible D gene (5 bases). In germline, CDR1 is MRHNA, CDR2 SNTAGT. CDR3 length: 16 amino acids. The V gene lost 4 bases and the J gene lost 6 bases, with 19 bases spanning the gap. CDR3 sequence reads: CASSAYPLGLANEQFF. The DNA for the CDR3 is TGTGCCAGCAGTGCCTATCCGCTTGGACTTGCCAATGAGCAGTTCTTC.

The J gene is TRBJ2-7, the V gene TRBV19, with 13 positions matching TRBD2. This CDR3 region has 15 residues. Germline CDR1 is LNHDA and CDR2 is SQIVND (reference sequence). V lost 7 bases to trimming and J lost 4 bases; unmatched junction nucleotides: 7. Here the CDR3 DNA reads TGTGCCAGTACAGAACTAGCGGGAGGGGGATACGAGCAGTACTTC. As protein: CASTELAGGGYEQYF.

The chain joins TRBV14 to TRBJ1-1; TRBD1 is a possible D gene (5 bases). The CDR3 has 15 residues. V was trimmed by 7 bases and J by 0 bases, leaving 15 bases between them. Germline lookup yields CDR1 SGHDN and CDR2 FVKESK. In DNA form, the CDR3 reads TGTGCCAGCAACTTACGCGGGGGATTGAACACTGAAGCTTTCTTT. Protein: CASNLRGGLNTEAFF.

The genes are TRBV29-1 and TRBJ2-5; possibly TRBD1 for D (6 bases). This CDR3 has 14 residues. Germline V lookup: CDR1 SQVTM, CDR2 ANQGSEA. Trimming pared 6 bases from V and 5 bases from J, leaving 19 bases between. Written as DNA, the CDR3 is TGCAGCGTCGCAGGGGAATGGGGTGGGGAGACCCAGTACTTC. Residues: CSVAGEWGGETQYF.

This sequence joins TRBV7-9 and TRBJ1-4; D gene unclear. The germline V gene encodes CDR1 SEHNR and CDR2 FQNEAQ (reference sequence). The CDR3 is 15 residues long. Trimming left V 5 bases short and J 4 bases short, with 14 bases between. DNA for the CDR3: TGTGCCAGCAGCCCCAAGAGCGCCTATAATGAAAAACTGTTTTTT. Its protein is CASSPKSAYNEKLFF.

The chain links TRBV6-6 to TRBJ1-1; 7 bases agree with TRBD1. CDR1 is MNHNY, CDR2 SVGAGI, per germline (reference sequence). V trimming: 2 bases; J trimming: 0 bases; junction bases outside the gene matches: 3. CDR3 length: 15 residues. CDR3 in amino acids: CASSYGTEMNTEAFF. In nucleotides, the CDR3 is TGTGCCAGCAGTTACGGGACAGAGATGAACACTGAAGCTTTCTTT.

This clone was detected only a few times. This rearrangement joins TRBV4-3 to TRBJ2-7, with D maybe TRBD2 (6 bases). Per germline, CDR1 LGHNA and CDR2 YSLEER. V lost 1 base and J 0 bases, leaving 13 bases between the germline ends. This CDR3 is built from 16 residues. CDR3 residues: CASSQGDRGTSYEQYF. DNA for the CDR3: TGCGCCAGCAGCCAAGGGGACCGGGGGACCTCCTACGAGCAGTACTTC.

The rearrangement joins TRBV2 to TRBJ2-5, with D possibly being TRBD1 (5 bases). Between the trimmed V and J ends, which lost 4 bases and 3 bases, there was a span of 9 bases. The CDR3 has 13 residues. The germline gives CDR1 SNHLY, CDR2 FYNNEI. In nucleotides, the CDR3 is TGTGCCAGCAGTGTGGACAAAGAAGAGACCCAGTACTTC. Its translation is CASSVDKEETQYF.

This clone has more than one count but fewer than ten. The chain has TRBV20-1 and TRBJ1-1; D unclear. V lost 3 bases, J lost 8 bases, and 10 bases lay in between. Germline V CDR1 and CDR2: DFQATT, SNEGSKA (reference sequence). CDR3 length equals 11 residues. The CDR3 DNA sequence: TGCAGTGCTAGGTTTAGCCTAGAAGCTTTCTTT. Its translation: CSARFSLEAFF.

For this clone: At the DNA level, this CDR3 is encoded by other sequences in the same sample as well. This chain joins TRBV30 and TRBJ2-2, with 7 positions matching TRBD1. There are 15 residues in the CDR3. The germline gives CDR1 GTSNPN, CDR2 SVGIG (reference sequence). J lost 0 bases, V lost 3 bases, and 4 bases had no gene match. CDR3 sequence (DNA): TGTGCCTGGAGCGATGGGACAGCGAACACCGGGGAGCTGTTTTTT. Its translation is CAWSDGTANTGELFF.

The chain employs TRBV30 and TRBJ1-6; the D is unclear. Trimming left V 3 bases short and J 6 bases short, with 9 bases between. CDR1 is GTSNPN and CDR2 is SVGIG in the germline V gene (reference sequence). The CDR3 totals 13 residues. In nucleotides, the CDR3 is TGTGCCTGGAGGACTCCTGGTAATTCACCCCTCCACTTT. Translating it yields CAWRTPGNSPLHF. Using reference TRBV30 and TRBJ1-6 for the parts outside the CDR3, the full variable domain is SQTIHQWPATLVQPVGSPLSLECTVEGTSNPNLYWYRQAAGRGLQLLFYSVGIGQISSEVPQNLSASRPQDRQFILSSKKLLLSDSGFYLCAWRTPGNSPLHFGNGTRLTVT.

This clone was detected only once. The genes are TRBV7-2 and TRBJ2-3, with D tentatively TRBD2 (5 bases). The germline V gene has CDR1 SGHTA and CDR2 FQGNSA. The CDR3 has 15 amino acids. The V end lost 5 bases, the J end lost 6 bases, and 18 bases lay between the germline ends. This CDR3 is CASSLLTGSADTQYF. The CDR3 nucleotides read TGTGCCAGCAGCCTCTTAACGGGGTCAGCGGATACGCAGTATTTT.

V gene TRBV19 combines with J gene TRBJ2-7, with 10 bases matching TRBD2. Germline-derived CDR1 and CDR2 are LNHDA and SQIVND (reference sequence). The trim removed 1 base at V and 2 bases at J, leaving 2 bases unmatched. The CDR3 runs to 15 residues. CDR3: CASSIGTSGTYEQYF. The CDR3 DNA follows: TGTGCCAGTAGTATAGGGACTAGCGGTACCTACGAGCAGTACTTC.

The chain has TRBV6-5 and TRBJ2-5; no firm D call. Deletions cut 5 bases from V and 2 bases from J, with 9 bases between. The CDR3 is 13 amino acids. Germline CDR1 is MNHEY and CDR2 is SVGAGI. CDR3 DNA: TGTGCCAGCAGTCAAACAGTGCAAGAGACCCAGTACTTC. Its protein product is CASSQTVQETQYF.

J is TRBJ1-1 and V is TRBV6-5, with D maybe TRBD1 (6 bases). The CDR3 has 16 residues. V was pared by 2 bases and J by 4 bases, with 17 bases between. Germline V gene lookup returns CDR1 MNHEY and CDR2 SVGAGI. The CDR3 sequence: CASSYISTGSPTEAFF. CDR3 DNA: TGTGCCAGCAGTTACATATCAACAGGGTCGCCCACTGAAGCTTTCTTT.

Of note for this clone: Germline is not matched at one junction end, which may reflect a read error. CDR3 in amino acids: CASSKEWGPAEKLFF. The DNA of the CDR3 is TGTGCCAGCAGCAAAGAATGGGGCCCGGCGGAAAAACTGTTTTTT. This rearrangement joins TRBV4-2 to TRBJ1-4; weak D call: TRBD1 (5 bases). The CDR3 runs to 15 residues. From germline, CDR1 is LGHNA and CDR2 YNFKEQ.

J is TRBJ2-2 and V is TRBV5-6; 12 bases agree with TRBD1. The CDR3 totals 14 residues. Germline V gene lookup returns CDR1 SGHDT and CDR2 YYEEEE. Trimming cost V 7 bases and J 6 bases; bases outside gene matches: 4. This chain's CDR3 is CASSRDRGPGELFF. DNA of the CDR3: TGTGCCAGCTCCCGGGACAGGGGGCCCGGGGAGCTGTTTTTT. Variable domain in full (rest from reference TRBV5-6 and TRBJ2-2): DAGVTQSPTHLIKTRGQQVTLRCSPKSGHDTVSWYQQALGQGPQFIFQYYEEEERQRGNFPDRFSGHQFPNYSSELNVNALLLGDSALYLCASSRDRGPGELFFGEGSRLTVL.

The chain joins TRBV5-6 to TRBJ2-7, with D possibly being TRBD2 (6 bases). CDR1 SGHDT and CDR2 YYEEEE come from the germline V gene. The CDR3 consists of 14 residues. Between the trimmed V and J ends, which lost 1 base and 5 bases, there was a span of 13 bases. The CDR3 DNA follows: TGTGCCAGCAGCTTGCGCGGGACTCTTAACGAGCAGTACTTC. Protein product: CASSLRGTLNEQYF.

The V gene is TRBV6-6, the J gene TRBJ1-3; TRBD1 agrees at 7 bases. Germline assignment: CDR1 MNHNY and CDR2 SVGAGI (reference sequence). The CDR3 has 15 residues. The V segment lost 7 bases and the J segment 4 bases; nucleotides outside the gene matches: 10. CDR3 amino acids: CASNPDRVGGNTIYF. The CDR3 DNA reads TGTGCCAGCAACCCTGACAGGGTGGGCGGAAACACCATATATTTT.

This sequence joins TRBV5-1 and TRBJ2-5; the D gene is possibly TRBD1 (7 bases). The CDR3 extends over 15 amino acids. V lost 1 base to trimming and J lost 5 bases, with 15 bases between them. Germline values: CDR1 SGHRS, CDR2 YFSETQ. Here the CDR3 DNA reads TGCGCCAGCAGCTTGATGCCAGGGGGGAAGGAGACCCAGTACTTC. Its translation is CASSLMPGGKETQYF.

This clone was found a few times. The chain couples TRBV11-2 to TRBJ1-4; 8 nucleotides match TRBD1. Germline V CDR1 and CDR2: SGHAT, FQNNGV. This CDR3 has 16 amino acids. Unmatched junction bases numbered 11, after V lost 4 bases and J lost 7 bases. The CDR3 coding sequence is TGTGCCAGCAGCTCAGTTACAGGGGGTTCTGGTGAAAAACTGTTTTTT. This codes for CASSSVTGGSGEKLFF.

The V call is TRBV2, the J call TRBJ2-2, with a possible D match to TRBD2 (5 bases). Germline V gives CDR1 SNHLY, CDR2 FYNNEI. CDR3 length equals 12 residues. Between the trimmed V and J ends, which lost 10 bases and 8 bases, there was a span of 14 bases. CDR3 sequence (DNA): TGTGCCACCGGGATCGGTATTGGGGAGCTGTTTTTT. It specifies CATGIGIGELFF.

The CDR3 DNA is TGTGCCAGCAGCTTAGATTCCGGCGAGCAGTACTTC. Translated, it gives CASSLDSGEQYF. The chain links TRBV7-6 to TRBJ2-7; D uncertain. The CDR3 loop spans 12 amino acids. Looked up from germline, CDR1 is SGHVS and CDR2 is FNYEAQ. Between the trimmed V and J ends, which lost 1 base and 6 bases, there was a span of 7 bases.

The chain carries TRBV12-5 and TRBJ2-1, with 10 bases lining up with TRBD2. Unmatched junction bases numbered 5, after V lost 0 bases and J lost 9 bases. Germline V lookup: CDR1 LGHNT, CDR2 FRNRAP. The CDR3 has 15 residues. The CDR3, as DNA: TGTGCTAGTGGTTTGGTAGCGGGGGGGCCACTTGAGCAGTTCTTC. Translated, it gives CASGLVAGGPLEQFF.

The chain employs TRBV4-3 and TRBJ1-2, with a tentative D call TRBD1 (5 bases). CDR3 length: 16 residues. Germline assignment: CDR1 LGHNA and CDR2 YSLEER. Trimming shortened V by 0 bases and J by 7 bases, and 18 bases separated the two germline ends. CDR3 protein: CASSQDRGGPGFGYTF. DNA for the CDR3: TGCGCCAGCAGCCAAGACCGCGGGGGACCAGGTTTTGGCTACACCTTC.